These T cell receptor beta chains were read from a single sample in a study of CD8 T cells in Susac syndrome. TCRdb re-called the immunoSEQ multiplex PCR reads through MiXCR, storing one row per CDR3 protein. The table shows 160,000 or so distinct CDR3 sequences, with 94% occurring only once. Specimen: CD4+ T cells from PBMCs. The source of these receptors is a human donor with multiple sclerosis. The CDR3 runs from the conserved cysteine through the conserved F or W. A D gene is named only where the DNA matches it firmly. Rows may omit the clone size; those that give it use once, few, many or a size class.

abundance	v_gene	d_gene	j_gene	CDR3nt	CDR3aa
NA	TRBV6-5	NA	TRBJ1-4	TGCGCCAGCAGTTACCGGGGCACAGCAACTAATGAAAAACTGTTTTTT	CASSYRGTATNEKLFF
NA	TRBV2	NA	TRBJ1-2	TGTGCCAGCAGTGAGGGGGAAGGGTATGGCTACACCTTC	CASSEGEGYGYTF
NA	TRBV30	TRBD2	TRBJ2-7	TGTGCCTGGAGTTCCGTGACTAGCGGGAGGGCCCCCTACGAGCAGTACTTC	CAWSSVTSGRAPYEQYF
NA	TRBV7-2	NA	TRBJ2-1	TGTGCCAGCAGCTTCAGGGGCAGGGATGAGCAGTTCTTC	CASSFRGRDEQFF
NA	TRBV12-5	TRBD1	TRBJ1-1	TGTGCTAGTGGCCACAGGGGGAACACTGAAGCTTTCTTT	CASGHRGNTEAFF
NA	TRBV20-1	NA	TRBJ1-4	TGCAGTGGTCGGGATTCCGGGAATGAAAAACTGTTTTTT	CSGRDSGNEKLFF
NA	TRBV28	NA	TRBJ2-2	TGTGCCAGCAGGGGATCTACCGGGGAGCTGTTTTTT	CASRGSTGELFF
NA	TRBV7-2	NA	TRBJ2-7	TGTGCCAGCAGCTTCAGGGCGGGTGGGACTCCTCCCTCCTACGAGCAGTACTTC	CASSFRAGGTPPSYEQYF
NA	TRBV9	NA	TRBJ1-3	TGTGCCAGCAGCCTAACATACCCGGGACGGAGCTCTGGAAACACCATATATTTT	CASSLTYPGRSSGNTIYF
NA	TRBV29-1	NA	TRBJ2-7	TGCAGCGGGTCACAGGGTTCCTACGAGCAGTACTTC	CSGSQGSYEQYF
NA	TRBV12-3/TRBV12-4	NA	TRBJ1-4	TGTGCCAGCAGTTTAGCGCGGAGGGGTCTGACGCGGTTCAGTGAAAAACTGTTTTTT	CASSLARRGLTRFSEKLFF
NA	TRBV2	NA	TRBJ2-1	TGTGCCAGCAGTGACTCATCCTCTTATCTATTCGCGGACGAATCCTACAATGAGCAGTTCTTC	CASSDSSSYLFADESYNEQFF
NA	TRBV6-6	NA	TRBJ1-1	TGTGCCAGCAGTTACTCAACAGCACAGAACACTGAAGCTTTCTTT	CASSYSTAQNTEAFF
NA	TRBV30	NA	TRBJ2-3	TGTGCCTGGAGGGAAGCGGGTGACACAGATACGCAGTATTTT	CAWREAGDTDTQYF
NA	TRBV23-1	NA	TRBJ1-5	TGCGCCAGCGCTGTCCTCCGGGGCTGGAATCAGCCCCAGCATTTT	CASAVLRGWNQPQHF
NA	TRBV13	TRBD2	TRBJ2-1	TGTGCCAGCAGCTTAGGCTCCCTGCTAGCGGGAATCTCCTACAATGAGCAGTTCTTC	CASSLGSLLAGISYNEQFF
NA	TRBV5-6	NA	TRBJ2-5	TGTGCCAGCAGCTCGATGGTGGGGCCCGGGACCCAGTACTTC	CASSSMVGPGTQYF
few	TRBV29-1	TRBD1	TRBJ1-5	TGCAGCGTTGGACAGGGAAATCAGCCCCAGCATTTT	CSVGQGNQPQHF
NA	TRBV5-1	TRBD2	TRBJ2-5	TGCGCCAGCAGCTTTGGGGGAGGGCTTTCCGCCGAGACCCAGTACTTC	CASSFGGGLSAETQYF
NA	TRBV28	NA	TRBJ2-2	TGTGCCAGCAGTGACCTGGGGCAGGTGGACACCGGGGAGCTGTTTTTT	CASSDLGQVDTGELFF
NA	TRBV27	TRBD1	TRBJ1-2	TGTGCCAGCAGTCCTCAGGGGGCTGGGCGTGGCTACACCTTC	CASSPQGAGRGYTF
NA	TRBV20-1	NA	TRBJ1-5	TGCAGTGCTAGATCAGACACCGATCGGCCCCAGCATTTT	CSARSDTDRPQHF
NA	TRBV5-6	NA	TRBJ1-2	TGTGCCAGCAGCTTTGACGAATTCTATGGCTACACCTTC	CASSFDEFYGYTF
NA	TRBV7-2	NA	TRBJ1-2	TGTGCCAGCACCTCGGACAGCGGAGTTAACTATGGCTACACCTTC	CASTSDSGVNYGYTF
NA	TRBV28	TRBD1	TRBJ2-4	TGTGCCAGCCACGGACAGGGTGAAGGCAAAAACATTCAGTACTTC	CASHGQGEGKNIQYF
NA	TRBV20-1	TRBD2	TRBJ2-1	TGCAGTGCTGGACATCTAGCGGGGTCCTACAATGAGCAGTTCTTC	CSAGHLAGSYNEQFF
NA	TRBV3-1	NA	TRBJ1-1	TGTGCCAGCAGCCAACAGGGACCGAACACTGAAGCTTTCTTT	CASSQQGPNTEAFF
NA	TRBV19	TRBD2	TRBJ2-1	TGTGCCAGTAGTAGGGGAGCAGGGACTAGCGGGAGCTGGAATGAGCAGTTCTTC	CASSRGAGTSGSWNEQFF
NA	TRBV6-2/TRBV6-3	NA	TRBJ2-1	TGTGCCAGCAGTTCGGCGGGGGCGGGCGGCGGTGAGCAGTTCTTC	CASSSAGAGGGEQFF
NA	TRBV20-1	NA	TRBJ2-7	TGCAGTCTTTGGGGCTCCCGATACCCCTACGAGCAGTACTTC	CSLWGSRYPYEQYF
NA	TRBV4-3	NA	TRBJ2-7	TGCGCCAGCAGCCAAGCAGCTGGGAGCCCTTACGAGCAGTACTTC	CASSQAAGSPYEQYF
NA	TRBV7-3	TRBD2	TRBJ2-2	TGTGCCAGCTCTAGCGGGAACAACGGGGAGCTGTTTTTT	CASSSGNNGELFF
NA	TRBV20-1	TRBD1	TRBJ1-1	TGCAGTGCTAGAGAGACAGGGGGGGACACTGAAGCTTTCTTT	CSARETGGDTEAFF
once	TRBV2	TRBD1	TRBJ1-2	TGTGCCAGCAGGGGACAGGCGAACTATGGCTACACCTTC	CASRGQANYGYTF
NA	TRBV3-1	NA	TRBJ2-4	TGTGCCAGCAGCCCAGCTGGGGCAGGGCGCAAAAACATTCAGTACTTC	CASSPAGAGRKNIQYF
NA	TRBV29-1	NA	TRBJ1-1	TGCAGCGTCCCTGGGGGGATCGCTCAATGGGGCGCTTTCTTT	CSVPGGIAQWGAFF
NA	TRBV7-9	NA	TRBJ1-3	TGTGCCAGCAGCTTAGGGCCCGTGGATTCTGGAAACACCATATATTTT	CASSLGPVDSGNTIYF
NA	TRBV24-1	NA	TRBJ2-3	TGTGCCACCAGTGAGGTCGGAGGCAATACGCAGTATTTT	CATSEVGGNTQYF
NA	TRBV9	TRBD1	TRBJ2-1	TGTGCCAGCAGCGGACTGGACAGGGATCAGCAGTTCTTC	CASSGLDRDQQFF
NA	TRBV29-1	NA	TRBJ2-7	TGCAGCGTCGCTGGTAAGGGCACCTACTCCTACGAGCAGTACTTC	CSVAGKGTYSYEQYF
NA	TRBV6-2/TRBV6-3	NA	TRBJ1-5	TGTGCCAGCAGGCATTCGGACAGCTACAATCAGCCCCAGCATTTT	CASRHSDSYNQPQHF
NA	TRBV6-5	NA	TRBJ1-4	TGTGCCAGCGGTGGGGGGGGTAATGAAAAACTGTTTTTT	CASGGGGNEKLFF
once	TRBV24-1	NA	TRBJ1-1	TGTGCCACCAGTGATTTCCGAGGGGAAGCTTTCTTT	CATSDFRGEAFF
NA	TRBV5-1	NA	TRBJ1-2	TGCGCCAGCAGCTTGGTTGAGGGAGATGGCTACACCTTC	CASSLVEGDGYTF
NA	TRBV7-2	NA	TRBJ1-2	TGTGCCAGCAGCCCGGACGCTAACTATGGCTACACCTTC	CASSPDANYGYTF
NA	TRBV6-5	NA	TRBJ1-1	TGTGCCAGCAGTTACTCGGGGTTGGGAGGGTACACTGAAGCTTTCTTT	CASSYSGLGGYTEAFF
NA	TRBV6-5	TRBD2	TRBJ2-5	TGTGCCAGCATAGATACTAGCGGGACGCCATCCTTC	CASIDTSGTPSF
once	TRBV23-1	NA	TRBJ2-5	TGCGCCAGCATCCTATGCAACGGGTCGAGTTCGCAGTACTTC	CASILCNGSSSQYF
few	TRBV6-5	NA	TRBJ1-2	TGTGCCAGCAGCCGTGACAGTTATGGCTACACCTTC	CASSRDSYGYTF
NA	TRBV12-3/TRBV12-4	TRBD2	TRBJ2-1	TGTGCCAGCGGCCCCGCGGGGGCTGGACTAGCGGCCTACAATGAGCAGTTCTTC	CASGPAGAGLAAYNEQFF
NA	TRBV12-3/TRBV12-4	NA	TRBJ1-5	TGTGCCAGCAGTAGACAGGAGAATCAGCCCCAGCATTTT	CASSRQENQPQHF
NA	TRBV6-5	NA	TRBJ1-5	TGTGCCAGCAGGAAACAACAAGGGCAGCCCCAGCATTTT	CASRKQQGQPQHF
NA	TRBV30	NA	TRBJ1-1	TGTGCCTGGAGTCAGACAGCTAACACTGAAGCTTTCTTT	CAWSQTANTEAFF
NA	TRBV21-1	NA	TRBJ1-2	TGTGCCAGCAGCCCAACACGGACAGGAGGCGATGGCTACACCTTC	CASSPTRTGGDGYTF